The rows below give T cell receptor beta chains drawn from one sample of a study of blood T cell repertoires in COVID-19. Method: immunoSEQ multiplex PCR; TCRdb's copy keeps in-frame clones and lacks some. The sample carries about 220,000 clones, about four fifths recorded once. Sequencing input: peripheral blood. Receptors were obtained from a woman at least 80 years old with acute or convalescent COVID-19. Both conserved end residues are part of each CDR3. The D gene is left open where the match is weak. The size entry is marked missing in some rows and otherwise reads once, few, many or a size class.

v_call	cdr3_length	j_call	clone_size	d_call	cdr3_aa	cdr3_nt
TRBV9	14	TRBJ2-3	.	.	CASSVIATTDTQYF	TGTGCCAGCAGCGTAATAGCAACCACAGATACGCAGTATTTT
TRBV11-2	13	TRBJ1-1	.	.	CASSREADREAFF	TGTGCCAGCAGCCGAGAAGCCGACAGGGAAGCTTTCTTT
TRBV5-4	14	TRBJ1-1	.	TRBD1	CASSAGTGVFGAFF	TGTGCCAGCAGCGCAGGGACAGGGGTTTTTGGAGCTTTCTTT
TRBV7-9	12	TRBJ2-5	few	.	CASRRESETQYF	TGTGCCAGCAGGAGAGAAAGTGAGACCCAGTACTTC
TRBV28	16	TRBJ2-2	few	TRBD2	CASSLWRGGRHGELFF	TGTGCCAGCAGTTTATGGCGGGGGGGCCGGCACGGGGAGCTGTTTTTT
TRBV19	14	TRBJ1-1	few	.	CASTTAGVNTEAFF	TGTGCCAGTACGACGGCAGGGGTGAACACTGAAGCTTTCTTT
TRBV6-5	13	TRBJ1-1	.	.	CASRPRGGTEAFF	TGTGCCAGCAGACCCCGGGGGGGCACTGAAGCTTTCTTT
TRBV13	18	TRBJ1-3	.	.	CASSLGTPGVLRGNTIYF	TGTGCCAGCAGCTTAGGGACCCCAGGGGTCTTGAGAGGAAACACCATATATTTT
TRBV6-5	13	TRBJ1-4	.	.	CASRGQGNEKLFF	TGTGCCAGCAGAGGGCAGGGTAATGAAAAACTGTTTTTT
TRBV11-2	13	TRBJ2-1	.	TRBD1	CASSPGQYGEQFF	TGTGCCAGCAGCCCGGGACAGTACGGTGAGCAGTTCTTC
TRBV9	17	TRBJ2-3	.	TRBD1	CASSATGTRAGTDTQYF	TGTGCCAGCAGCGCGACAGGGACACGTGCGGGCACAGATACGCAGTATTTT
TRBV27	15	TRBJ1-2	.	TRBD1	CASSPWDRGDRGYTF	TGTGCCAGCAGTCCCTGGGACAGGGGCGACCGGGGCTACACCTTC
TRBV6-2/TRBV6-3	16	TRBJ1-1	few	.	CASSYHTGLKNTEAFF	TGTGCCAGCAGTTACCATACAGGGCTAAAGAACACTGAAGCTTTCTTT
TRBV4-3	16	TRBJ2-3	.	.	CASSQGTGERENTQYF	TGCGCCAGCAGCCAAGGGACGGGGGAAAGGGAGAATACGCAGTATTTT